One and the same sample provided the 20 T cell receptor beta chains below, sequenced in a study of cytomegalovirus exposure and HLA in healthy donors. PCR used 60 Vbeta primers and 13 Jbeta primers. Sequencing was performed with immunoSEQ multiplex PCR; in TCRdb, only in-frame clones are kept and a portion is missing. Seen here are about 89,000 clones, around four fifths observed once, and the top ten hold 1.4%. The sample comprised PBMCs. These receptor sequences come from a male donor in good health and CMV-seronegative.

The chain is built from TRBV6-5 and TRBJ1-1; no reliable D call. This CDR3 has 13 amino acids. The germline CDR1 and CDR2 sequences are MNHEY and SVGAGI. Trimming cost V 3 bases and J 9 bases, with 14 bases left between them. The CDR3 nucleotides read TGTGCCAGCAGTTATTCTTTCGTGGCACAAGCTTTCTTT. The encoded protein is CASSYSFVAQAFF.

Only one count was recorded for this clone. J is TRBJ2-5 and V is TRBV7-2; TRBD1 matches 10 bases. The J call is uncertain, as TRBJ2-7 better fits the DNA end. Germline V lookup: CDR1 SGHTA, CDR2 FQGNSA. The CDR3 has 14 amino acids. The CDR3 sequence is CASSSDRGSYEQYF. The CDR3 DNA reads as TGTGCCAGCAGCTCGGACAGGGGGTCCTACGAGCAGTACTTC.

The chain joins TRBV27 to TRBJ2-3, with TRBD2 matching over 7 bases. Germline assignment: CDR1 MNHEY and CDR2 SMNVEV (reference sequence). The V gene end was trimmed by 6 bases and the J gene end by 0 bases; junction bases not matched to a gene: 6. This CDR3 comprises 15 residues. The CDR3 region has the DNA TGTGCCAGCAGCAAGAGCGGGGCCAGCACAGATACGCAGTATTTT. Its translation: CASSKSGASTDTQYF.

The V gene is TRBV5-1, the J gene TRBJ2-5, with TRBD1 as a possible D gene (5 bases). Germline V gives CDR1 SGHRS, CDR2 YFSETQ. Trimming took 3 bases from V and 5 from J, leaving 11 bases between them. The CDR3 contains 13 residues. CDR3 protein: CASSWGVGETQYF. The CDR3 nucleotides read TGCGCCAGCAGCTGGGGCGTGGGGGAGACCCAGTACTTC.

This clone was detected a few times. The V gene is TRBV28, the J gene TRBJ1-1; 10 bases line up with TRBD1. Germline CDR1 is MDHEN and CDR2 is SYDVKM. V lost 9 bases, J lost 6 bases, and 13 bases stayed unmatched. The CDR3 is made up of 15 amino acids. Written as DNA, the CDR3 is TGTGCCAGTATAATCTCGGGACAGGGGAAGGCTGAAGCTTTCTTT. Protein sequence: CASIISGQGKAEAFF.

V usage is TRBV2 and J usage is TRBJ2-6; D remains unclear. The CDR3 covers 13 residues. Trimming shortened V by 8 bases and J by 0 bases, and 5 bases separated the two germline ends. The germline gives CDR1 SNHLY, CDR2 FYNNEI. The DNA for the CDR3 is TGTGCCAGCGTGCGCTCTGGGGCCAACGTCCTGACTTTC. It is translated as CASVRSGANVLTF.

The CDR3 nucleotides read TGTGCCAGCGCAGCGGGAAGGAGGGAGACCCAGTACTTC. It specifies CASAAGRRETQYF. The rearrangement uses TRBV7-2 and TRBJ2-5; 7 bases line up with TRBD2. V shed 8 bases, J shed 5 bases, and the junction held 8 bases outside the gene matches. This CDR3 has 13 residues. Germline values: CDR1 SGHTA, CDR2 FQGNSA.

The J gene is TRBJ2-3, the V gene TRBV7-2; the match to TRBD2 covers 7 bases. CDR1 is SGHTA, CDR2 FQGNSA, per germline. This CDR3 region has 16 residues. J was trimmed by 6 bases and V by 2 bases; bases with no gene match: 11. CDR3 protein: CASSLLAGAGRDTQYF. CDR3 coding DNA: TGTGCCAGCAGCTTATTGGCGGGAGCCGGGAGGGATACGCAGTATTTT.

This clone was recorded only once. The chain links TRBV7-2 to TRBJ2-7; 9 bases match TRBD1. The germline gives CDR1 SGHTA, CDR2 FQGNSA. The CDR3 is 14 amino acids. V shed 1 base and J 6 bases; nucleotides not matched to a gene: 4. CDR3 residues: CASSLVDRGGEQYF. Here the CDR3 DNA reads TGTGCCAGCAGCTTAGTGGACAGGGGAGGCGAGCAGTACTTC.

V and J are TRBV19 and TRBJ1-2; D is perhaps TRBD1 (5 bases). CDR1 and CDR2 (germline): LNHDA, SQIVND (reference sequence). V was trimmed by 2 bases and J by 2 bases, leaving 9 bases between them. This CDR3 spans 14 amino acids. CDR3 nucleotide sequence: TGTGCCAGTAGTATAAGCGACAGCAACTATGGCTACACCTTC. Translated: CASSISDSNYGYTF.

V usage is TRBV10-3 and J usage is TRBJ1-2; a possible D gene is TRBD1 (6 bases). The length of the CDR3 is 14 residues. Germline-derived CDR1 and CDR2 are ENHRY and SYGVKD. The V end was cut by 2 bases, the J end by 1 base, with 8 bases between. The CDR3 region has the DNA TGTGCCATCAGTGAGGGACAGATTAACTATGGCTACACCTTC. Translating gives CAISEGQINYGYTF.

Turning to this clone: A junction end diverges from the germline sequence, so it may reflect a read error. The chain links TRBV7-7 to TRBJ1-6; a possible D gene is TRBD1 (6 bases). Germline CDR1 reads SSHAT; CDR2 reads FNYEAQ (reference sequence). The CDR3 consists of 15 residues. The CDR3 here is CASSRGAGGNSPLHF. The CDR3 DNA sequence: TGTGCTAGCAGCCGGGGGGCGGGGGGAAATTCACCCCTCCACTTT.

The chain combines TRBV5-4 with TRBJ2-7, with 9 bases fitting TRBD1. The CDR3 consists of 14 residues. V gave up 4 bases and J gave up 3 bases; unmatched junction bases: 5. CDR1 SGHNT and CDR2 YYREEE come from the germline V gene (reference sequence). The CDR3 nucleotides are TGTGCCAGCAGCCGTACAGGGGGCGGCTACGAGCAGTACTTC. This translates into CASSRTGGGYEQYF.

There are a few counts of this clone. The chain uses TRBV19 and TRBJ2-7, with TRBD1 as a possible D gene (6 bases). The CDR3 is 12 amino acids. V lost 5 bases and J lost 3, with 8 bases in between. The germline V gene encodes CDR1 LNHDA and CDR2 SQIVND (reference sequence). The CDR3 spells CASSATGYEQYF. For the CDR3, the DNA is TGTGCCAGTAGTGCGACAGGCTACGAGCAGTACTTC.

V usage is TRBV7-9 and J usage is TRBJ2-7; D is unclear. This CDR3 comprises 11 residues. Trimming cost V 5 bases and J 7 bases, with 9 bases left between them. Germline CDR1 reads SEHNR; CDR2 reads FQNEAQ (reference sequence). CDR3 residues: CASSLYGEQYF. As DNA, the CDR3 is TGTGCCAGCAGCCTTTACGGGGAGCAGTACTTC.

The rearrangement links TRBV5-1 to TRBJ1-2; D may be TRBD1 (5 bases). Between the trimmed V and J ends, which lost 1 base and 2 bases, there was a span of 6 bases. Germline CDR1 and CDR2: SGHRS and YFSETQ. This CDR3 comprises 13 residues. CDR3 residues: CASSLRGNYGYTF. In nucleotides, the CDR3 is TGCGCCAGCAGCTTGCGGGGGAACTATGGCTACACCTTC. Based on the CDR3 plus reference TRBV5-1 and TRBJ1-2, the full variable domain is KAGVTQTPRYLIKTRGQQVTLSCSPISGHRSVSWYQQTPGQGLQFLFEYFSETQRNKGNFPGRFSGRQFSNSRSEMNVSTLELGDSALYLCASSLRGNYGYTFGSGTRLTVV.

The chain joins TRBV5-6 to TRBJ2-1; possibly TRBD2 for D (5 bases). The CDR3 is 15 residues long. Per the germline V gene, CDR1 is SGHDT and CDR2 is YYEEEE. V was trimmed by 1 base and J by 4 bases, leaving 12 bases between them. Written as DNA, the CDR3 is TGTGCCAGCAGCTTGCTAGCCGCTGTATACAATGAGCAGTTCTTC. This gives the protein CASSLLAAVYNEQFF.

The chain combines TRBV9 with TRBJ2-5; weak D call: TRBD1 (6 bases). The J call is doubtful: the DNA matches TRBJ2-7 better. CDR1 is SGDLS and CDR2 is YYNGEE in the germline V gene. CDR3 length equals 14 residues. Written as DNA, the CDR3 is TGTGCCAGCAGCCACTCGGACAGACTCTACGAGCAGTACTTC. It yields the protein CASSHSDRLYEQYF.

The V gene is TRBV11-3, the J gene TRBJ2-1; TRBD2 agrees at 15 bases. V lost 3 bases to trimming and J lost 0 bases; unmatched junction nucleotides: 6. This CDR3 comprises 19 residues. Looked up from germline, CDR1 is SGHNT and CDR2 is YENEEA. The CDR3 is CASSLGLAGGPSSYNEQFF. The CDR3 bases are TGTGCCAGCAGCTTGGGACTAGCGGGAGGTCCAAGCTCCTACAATGAGCAGTTCTTC.

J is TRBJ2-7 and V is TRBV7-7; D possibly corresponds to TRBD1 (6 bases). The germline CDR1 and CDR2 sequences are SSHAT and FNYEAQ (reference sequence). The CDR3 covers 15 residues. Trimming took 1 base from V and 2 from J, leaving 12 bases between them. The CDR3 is CASSLGDKGPYEQYF. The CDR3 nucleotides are TGTGCCAGCAGCTTAGGGGACAAGGGCCCCTACGAGCAGTACTTC.